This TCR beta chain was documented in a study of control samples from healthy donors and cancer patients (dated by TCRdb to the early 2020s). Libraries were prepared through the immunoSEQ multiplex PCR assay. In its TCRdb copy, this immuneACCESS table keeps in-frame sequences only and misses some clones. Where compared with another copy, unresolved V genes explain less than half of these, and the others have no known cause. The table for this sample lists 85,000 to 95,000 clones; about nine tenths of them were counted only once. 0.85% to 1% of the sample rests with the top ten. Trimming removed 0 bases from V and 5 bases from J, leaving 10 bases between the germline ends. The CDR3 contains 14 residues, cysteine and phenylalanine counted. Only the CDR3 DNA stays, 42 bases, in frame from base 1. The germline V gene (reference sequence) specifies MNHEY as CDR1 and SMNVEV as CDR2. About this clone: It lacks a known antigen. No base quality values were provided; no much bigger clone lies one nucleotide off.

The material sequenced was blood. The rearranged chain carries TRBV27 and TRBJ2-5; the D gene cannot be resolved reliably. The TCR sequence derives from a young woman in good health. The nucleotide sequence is TGTGCCAGCAGTTTATCGGGGATTCGGGAGACCCAGTACTTC. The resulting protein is CASSLSGIRETQYF.